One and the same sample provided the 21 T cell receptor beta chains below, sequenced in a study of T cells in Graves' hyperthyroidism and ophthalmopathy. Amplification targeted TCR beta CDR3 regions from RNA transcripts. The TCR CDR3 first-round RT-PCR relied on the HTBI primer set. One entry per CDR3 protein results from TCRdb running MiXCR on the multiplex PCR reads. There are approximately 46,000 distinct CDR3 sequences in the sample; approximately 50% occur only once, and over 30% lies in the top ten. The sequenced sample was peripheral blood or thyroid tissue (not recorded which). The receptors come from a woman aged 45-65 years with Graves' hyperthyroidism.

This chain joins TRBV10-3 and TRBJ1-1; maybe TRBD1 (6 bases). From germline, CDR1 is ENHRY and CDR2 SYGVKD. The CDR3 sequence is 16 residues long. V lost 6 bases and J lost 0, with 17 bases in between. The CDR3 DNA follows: TGTGCCATCAGCCCTGGGGGGCGAGGTGTGAACACTGAAGCTTTCTTT. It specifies CAISPGGRGVNTEAFF.

The CDR3 is CASSLATGQGTDTQYF. The CDR3 DNA reads as TGTGCCAGCAGTTTAGCCACAGGACAGGGGACAGATACGCAGTATTTT. The chain recombines TRBV12-3 or TRBV12-4 with TRBJ2-3; 9 bases fit TRBD1. CDR3 length: 16 amino acids. With 0 bases clipped from V and 3 bases from J, the junction kept 4 bases outside the gene matches.

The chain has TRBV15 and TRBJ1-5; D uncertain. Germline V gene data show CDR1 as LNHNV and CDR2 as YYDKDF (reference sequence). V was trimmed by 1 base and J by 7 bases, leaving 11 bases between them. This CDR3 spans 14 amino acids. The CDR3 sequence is CATSRVGGGQPQHF. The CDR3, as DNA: TGTGCCACCAGCAGAGTCGGCGGAGGGCAGCCCCAGCATTTT. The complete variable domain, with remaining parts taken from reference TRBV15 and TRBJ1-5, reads DAMVIQNPRYQVTQFGKPVTLSCSQTLNHNVMYWYQQKSSQAPKLLFHYYDKDFNNEADTPDNFQSRRPNTSFCFLDIRSPGLGDTAMYLCATSRVGGGQPQHFGDGTRLSIL.

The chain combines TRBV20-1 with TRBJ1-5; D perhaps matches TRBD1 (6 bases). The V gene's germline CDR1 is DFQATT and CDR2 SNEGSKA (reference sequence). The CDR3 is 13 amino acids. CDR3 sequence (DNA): TGCAGCCCCCGAGGGGGGCGCGATCAGCCCCAGCATTTT. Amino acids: CSPRGGRDQPQHF.

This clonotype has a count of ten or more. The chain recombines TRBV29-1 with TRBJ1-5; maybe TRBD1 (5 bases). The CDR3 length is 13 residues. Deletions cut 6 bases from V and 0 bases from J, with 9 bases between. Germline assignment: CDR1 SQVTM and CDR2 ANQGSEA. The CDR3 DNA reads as TGCAGCGTGCAGGGTTATAGCAATCAGCCCCAGCATTTT. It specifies CSVQGYSNQPQHF.

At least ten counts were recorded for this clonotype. The CDR3: CASSLPGTKTQYF. The CDR3, as DNA: TGTGCCAGCAGCTTGCCAGGGACAAAGACCCAGTACTTC. The rearrangement uses TRBV13 and TRBJ2-5; tentatively, D is TRBD1 (6 bases). The CDR3 totals 13 residues. The V and J ends lost 3 bases and 6 bases respectively, with 11 bases between them. Germline CDR1 PRHDT, CDR2 FYEKMQ (reference sequence).

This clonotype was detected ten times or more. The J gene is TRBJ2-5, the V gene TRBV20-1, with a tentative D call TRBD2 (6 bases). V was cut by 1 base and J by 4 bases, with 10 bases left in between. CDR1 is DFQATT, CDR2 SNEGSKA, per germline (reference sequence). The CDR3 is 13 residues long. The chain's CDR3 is CSARGLARETQYF. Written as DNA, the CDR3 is TGCAGTGCTAGAGGTCTAGCGAGAGAGACCCAGTACTTC.

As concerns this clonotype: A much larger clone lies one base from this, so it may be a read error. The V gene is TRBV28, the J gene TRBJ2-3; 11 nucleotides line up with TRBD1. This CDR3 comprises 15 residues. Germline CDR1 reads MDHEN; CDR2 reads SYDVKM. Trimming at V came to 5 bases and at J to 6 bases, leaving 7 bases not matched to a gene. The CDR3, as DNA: TGTGCCAGCAGTGACCCGGGACAGGGGGAGGATACGCAGTATTTT. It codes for CASSDPGQGEDTQYF.

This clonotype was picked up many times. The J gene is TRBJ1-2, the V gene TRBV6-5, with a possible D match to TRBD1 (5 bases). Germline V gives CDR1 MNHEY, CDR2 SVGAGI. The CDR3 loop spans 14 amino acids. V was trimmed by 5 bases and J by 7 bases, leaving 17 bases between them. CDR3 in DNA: TGTGCCAGCAGTCGGGAGGGGCTCAGCGGTGGCTACACCTTC. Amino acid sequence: CASSREGLSGGYTF.

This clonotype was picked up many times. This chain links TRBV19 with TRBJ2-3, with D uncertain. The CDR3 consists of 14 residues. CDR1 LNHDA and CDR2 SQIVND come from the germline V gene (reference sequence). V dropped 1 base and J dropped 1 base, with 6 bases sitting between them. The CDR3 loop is CASSIGPGTDTQYF. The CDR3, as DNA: TGTGCCAGTAGTATAGGACCAGGCACAGATACGCAGTATTTT.

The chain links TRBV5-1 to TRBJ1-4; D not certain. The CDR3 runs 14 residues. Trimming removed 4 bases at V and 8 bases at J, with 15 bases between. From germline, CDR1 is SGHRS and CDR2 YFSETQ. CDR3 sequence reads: CASSVEAAGEKLFF. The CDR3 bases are TGCGCCAGCAGCGTCGAGGCGGCGGGAGAAAAACTGTTTTTT.

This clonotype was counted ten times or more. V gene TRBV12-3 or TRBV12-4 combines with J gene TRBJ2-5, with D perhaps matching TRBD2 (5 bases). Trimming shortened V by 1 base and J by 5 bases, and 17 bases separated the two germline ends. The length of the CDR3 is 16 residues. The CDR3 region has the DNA TGTGCCAGCAGTTTAGGGGCGGGCTTCCTCAGGGAGACCCAGTACTTC. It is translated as CASSLGAGFLRETQYF.

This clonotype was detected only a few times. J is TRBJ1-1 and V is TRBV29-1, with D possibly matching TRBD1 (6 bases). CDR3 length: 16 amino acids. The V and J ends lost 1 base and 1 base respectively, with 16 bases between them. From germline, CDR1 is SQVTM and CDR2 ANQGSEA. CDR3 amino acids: CSVEVLGRGANTEAFF. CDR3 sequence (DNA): TGCAGCGTTGAAGTCCTGGGAAGGGGGGCGAACACTGAAGCTTTCTTT.

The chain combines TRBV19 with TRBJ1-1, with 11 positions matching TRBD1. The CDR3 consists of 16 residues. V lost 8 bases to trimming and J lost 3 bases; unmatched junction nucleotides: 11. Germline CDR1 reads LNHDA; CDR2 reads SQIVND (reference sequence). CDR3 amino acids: CASRSFGQGADTEAFF. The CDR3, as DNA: TGTGCCAGTCGGAGCTTTGGACAGGGGGCAGACACTGAAGCTTTCTTT.

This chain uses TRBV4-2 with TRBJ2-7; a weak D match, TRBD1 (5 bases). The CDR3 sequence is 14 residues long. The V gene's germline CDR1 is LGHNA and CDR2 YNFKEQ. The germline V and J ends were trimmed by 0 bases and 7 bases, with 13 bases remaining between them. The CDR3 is CASSQDWQGYEQYF. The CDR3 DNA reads TGTGCCAGCAGCCAAGATTGGCAGGGCTATGAGCAGTACTTC.

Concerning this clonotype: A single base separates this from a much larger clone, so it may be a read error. CDR3 loop: CARLNSIRTDTQYF. CDR3 DNA sequence: TGTGCCAGGCTTAACTCCATTCGGACAGATACGCAGTATTTT. The V and J genes are TRBV7-6 and TRBJ2-3; no reliable D call. Per the germline V gene, CDR1 is SGHVS and CDR2 is FNYEAQ. The CDR3 runs 14 residues. Trimming left V 9 bases short and J 3 bases short, with 16 bases between.

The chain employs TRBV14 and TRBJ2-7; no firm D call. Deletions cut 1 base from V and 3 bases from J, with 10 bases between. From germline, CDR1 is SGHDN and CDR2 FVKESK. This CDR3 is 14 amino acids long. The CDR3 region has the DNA TGTGCCAGCAGCCAAGTAGGCTTTAGCTACGAGCAGTACTTC. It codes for CASSQVGFSYEQYF.

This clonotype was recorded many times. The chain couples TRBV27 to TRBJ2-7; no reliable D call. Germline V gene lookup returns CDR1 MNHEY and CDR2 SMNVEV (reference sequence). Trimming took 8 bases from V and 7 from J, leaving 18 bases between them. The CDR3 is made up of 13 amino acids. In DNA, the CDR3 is TGTGCCAGCGCGGTCTTCCCTTCCGGGGAGCAGTACTTC. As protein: CASAVFPSGEQYF.

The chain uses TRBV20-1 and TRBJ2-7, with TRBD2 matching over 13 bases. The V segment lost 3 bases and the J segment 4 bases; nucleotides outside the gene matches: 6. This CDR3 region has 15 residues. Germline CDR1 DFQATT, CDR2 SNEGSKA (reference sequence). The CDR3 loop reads CSASGLAGAGYEQYF. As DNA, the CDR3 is TGCAGTGCTAGTGGACTAGCGGGAGCGGGATACGAGCAGTACTTC.

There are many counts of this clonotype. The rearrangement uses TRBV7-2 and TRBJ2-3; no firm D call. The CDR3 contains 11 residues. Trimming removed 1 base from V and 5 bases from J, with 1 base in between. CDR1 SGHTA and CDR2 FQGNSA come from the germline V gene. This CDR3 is CASSLVDTQYF. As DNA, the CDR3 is TGTGCCAGCAGCTTAGTAGATACGCAGTATTTT.

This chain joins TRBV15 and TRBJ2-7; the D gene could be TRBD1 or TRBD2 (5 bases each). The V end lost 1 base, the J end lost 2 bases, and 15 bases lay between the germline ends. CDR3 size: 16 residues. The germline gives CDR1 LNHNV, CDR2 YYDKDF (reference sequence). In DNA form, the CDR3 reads TGTGCCACCAGCAGAGGCCCCCCCGGGACGGCCTACGAGCAGTACTTC. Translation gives CATSRGPPGTAYEQYF.